These 20 T cell receptor beta chains were all obtained from the same sample, sequenced in a study of shared clonotypes between healthy human individuals. TCRdb keeps only in-frame clones here, not all; method: immunoSEQ multiplex PCR. The sample carries about a million clones, roughly 80% recorded once. The sequencing input was memory CD4+ T cells from PBMCs. As to subset: CD45RA-negative fraction. These receptors were obtained from a man aged 18-30 years in good health. Some clones in this sample may be carry-over from other donors' samples.

The chain is built from TRBV9 and TRBJ1-2; the match to TRBD1 covers 10 bases. Germline V CDR1 and CDR2: SGDLS, YYNGEE. The CDR3 is made up of 16 amino acids. After removal of 4 bases from V and 3 bases from J, the junction contained 9 bases not matched to a gene. CDR3 loop: CASSPGTGVYDYGYTF. CDR3 sequence (DNA): TGTGCCAGCAGCCCCGGGACAGGGGTGTATGACTATGGCTACACCTTC. The full variable domain, its missing parts supplied by reference TRBV9 and TRBJ1-2, is DSGVTQTPKHLITATGQRVTLRCSPRSGDLSVYWYQQSLDQGLQFLIQYYNGEERAKGNILERFSAQQFPDLHSELNLSSLELGDSALYFCASSPGTGVYDYGYTFGSGTRLTVV.

The V gene is TRBV29-1, the J gene TRBJ1-5; weak D call: TRBD1 (5 bases). The CDR3 has 19 amino acids. Germline assignment: CDR1 SQVTM and CDR2 ANQGSEA. V dropped 0 bases and J dropped 0 bases, with 21 bases sitting between them. CDR3 coding DNA: TGCAGCGTTGAAGATCATGGGGACCGGGACCTACGTAGCAATCAGCCCCAGCATTTT. This translates into CSVEDHGDRDLRSNQPQHF.

This clone was seen just once. This chain links TRBV19 with TRBJ1-5; no clear D gene. Germline assignment: CDR1 LNHDA and CDR2 SQIVND (reference sequence). The CDR3 runs to 12 residues. Between the trimmed V and J ends, which lost 5 bases and 9 bases, there was a span of 11 bases. The CDR3 loop is CASSLLLGPQHF. The CDR3 nucleotides read TGTGCCAGTAGTCTCCTCCTGGGGCCCCAGCATTTT.

The chain couples TRBV13 to TRBJ2-3, with D hard to call. The V and J ends lost 0 bases and 0 bases respectively, with 4 bases between them. The germline gives CDR1 PRHDT, CDR2 FYEKMQ (reference sequence). The CDR3 is 14 residues long. The CDR3 DNA reads TGTGCCAGCAGCTTAGGCCCCAGCACAGATACGCAGTATTTT. This encodes CASSLGPSTDTQYF.

The V gene is TRBV6-6, the J gene TRBJ1-6; TRBD1 might be the D (6 bases). Germline CDR1 reads MNHNY; CDR2 reads SVGAGI (reference sequence). The CDR3 totals 12 residues. The germline V and J ends were trimmed by 0 bases and 18 bases, with 12 bases remaining between them. The chain's CDR3 is CASSYSGGGPHF. In DNA form, the CDR3 reads TGTGCCAGCAGTTACTCCGGGGGCGGGCCCCACTTT.

The genes are TRBV19 and TRBJ1-5; 10 bases agree with TRBD1. The germline V gene encodes CDR1 LNHDA and CDR2 SQIVND (reference sequence). V lost 6 bases and J lost 0; bases outside the gene matches: 20. The CDR3 sequence is 21 residues long. Written as DNA, the CDR3 is TGTGCCAGTAGACACTACCGGGACAGGGGCCAAGATAAGTATAGCAATCAGCCCCAGCATTTT. This gives the protein CASRHYRDRGQDKYSNQPQHF.

J is TRBJ2-7 and V is TRBV27; 7 bases match TRBD1. Germline V gene sequence: CDR1 MNHEY, CDR2 SMNVEV (reference sequence). This CDR3 spans 14 amino acids. The J segment lost 2 bases and the V segment lost 5 bases, leaving 6 bases of the junction unmatched. The CDR3 DNA follows: TGTGCCAGCAGTGACGGCAGGGGGACCTACGAGCAGTACTTC. Translating it yields CASSDGRGTYEQYF.

The CDR3 sequence: CAWSTLRQGHGYTF. The CDR3 DNA reads as TGTGCCTGGAGTACCCTGCGGCAGGGCCATGGCTACACCTTC. J is TRBJ1-2 and V is TRBV30; weak D call: TRBD1 (5 bases). The CDR3 sequence is 14 residues long. CDR1 and CDR2 from the germline V gene are GTSNPN and SVGIG (reference sequence). Trimming removed 2 bases at V and 6 bases at J, with 16 bases between. Complete variable domain (other parts from reference TRBV30 and TRBJ1-2): SQTIHQWPATLVQPVGSPLSLECTVEGTSNPNLYWYRQAAGRGLQLLFYSVGIGQISSEVPQNLSASRPQDRQFILSSKKLLLSDSGFYLCAWSTLRQGHGYTFGSGTRLTVV.

J is TRBJ2-7 and V is TRBV28, with TRBD2 matching 14 bases. The CDR3 covers 19 residues. The V gene end was trimmed by 0 bases and the J gene end by 0 bases; junction bases not matched to a gene: 7. The germline V gene has CDR1 MDHEN and CDR2 SYDVKM. The CDR3 protein is CASSLWTSGRGLSSYEQYF. The CDR3 DNA reads TGTGCCAGCAGTTTATGGACTAGCGGGAGGGGGCTCAGCTCCTACGAGCAGTACTTC.

This rearrangement joins TRBV11-1 to TRBJ2-5; no definite D call. This CDR3 is 15 amino acids long. Trimming took 3 bases from V and 4 from J, leaving 15 bases between them. CDR1 and CDR2 from the germline V gene are SGHAT and FQDESV (reference sequence). The CDR3 reads CASSLRLGLIETQYF. The CDR3 DNA follows: TGTGCCAGCAGCTTGCGGTTGGGGTTAATAGAGACCCAGTACTTC. The entire variable domain, with the rest obtained from reference TRBV11-1 and TRBJ2-5, is as follows: EAEVAQSPRYKITEKSQAVAFWCDPISGHATLYWYRQILGQGPELLVQFQDESVVDDSQLPKDRFSAERLKGVDSTLKIQPAELGDSAMYLCASSLRLGLIETQYFGPGTRLLVL.

V and J are TRBV28 and TRBJ1-5, with TRBD1 matching over 7 bases. The CDR3 extends over 16 amino acids. Germline V gene data show CDR1 as MDHEN and CDR2 as SYDVKM. The V segment lost 2 bases and the J segment 2 bases; nucleotides outside the gene matches: 6. The DNA of the CDR3 is TGTGCCAGCAGTTTAAGGGGGCCGCGGGGCAATCAGCCCCAGCATTTT. Translation gives CASSLRGPRGNQPQHF.

At least ten counts were recorded for this clone. At the DNA level, this CDR3 is encoded by other sequences in the same sample as well. V is TRBV19 and J is TRBJ1-2; no clear D gene. Germline V gene lookup returns CDR1 LNHDA and CDR2 SQIVND (reference sequence). V was cut by 10 bases and J by 8 bases, with 14 bases left in between. The length of the CDR3 is 11 residues. The CDR3 DNA reads as TGTGCCACCGAAGAGAGGGAAGGCTACACCTTC. Translation: CATEEREGYTF.

This chain uses TRBV30 with TRBJ2-1; no reliable D call. Germline CDR1 reads GTSNPN; CDR2 reads SVGIG (reference sequence). CDR3 length: 11 amino acids. Trimming took 3 bases from V and 12 from J, leaving 12 bases between them. The CDR3 DNA reads TGTGCCTGGAGAGGTCCCCCGAGGCAGTTCTTC. Protein product: CAWRGPPRQFF.

The chain recombines TRBV30 with TRBJ2-7, with 8 nucleotides matching TRBD1. V gave up 0 bases and J gave up 3 bases; unmatched junction bases: 4. This CDR3 has 14 amino acids. Germline V gene data show CDR1 as GTSNPN and CDR2 as SVGIG (reference sequence). The CDR3 loop is CAWSVQGEVYEQYF. The DNA of the CDR3 is TGTGCCTGGAGTGTACAGGGGGAGGTCTACGAGCAGTACTTC.

The V and J genes are TRBV2 and TRBJ2-1; 7 bases align to TRBD2. CDR1 and CDR2 from the germline V gene are SNHLY and FYNNEI. The CDR3 consists of 17 residues. V shed 7 bases, J shed 9 bases, and the junction held 21 bases outside the gene matches. The CDR3 bases are TGTGCCAGCACTCCCATTGTGGCGGGAGAGGTAGGCAGTGAGCAGTTCTTC. Protein sequence: CASTPIVAGEVGSEQFF.

The chain combines TRBV28 with TRBJ2-1, with a tentative D call TRBD2 (6 bases). The CDR3 consists of 14 residues. V lost 6 bases and J 7 bases, leaving 16 bases between the germline ends. Germline assignment: CDR1 MDHEN and CDR2 SYDVKM. CDR3 DNA sequence: TGTGCCAGCAGAGACGGGAGTGTGAAAAATGAGCAGTTCTTC. Amino acids: CASRDGSVKNEQFF.

The chain uses TRBV7-2 and TRBJ1-5; weak D call: TRBD1 (5 bases). CDR3 size: 15 residues. Germline assignment: CDR1 SGHTA and CDR2 FQGNSA. V was trimmed by 2 bases and J by 3 bases, leaving 11 bases between them. DNA of the CDR3: TGTGCCAGCAGCTTAAACGGGGCTATCAATCAGCCCCAGCATTTT. It yields the protein CASSLNGAINQPQHF.

This chain connects TRBV7-2 to TRBJ1-3, with D hard to call. V lost 2 bases to trimming and J lost 0 bases, with 14 bases between them. Germline CDR1 reads SGHTA; CDR2 reads FQGNSA. The CDR3 loop spans 17 amino acids. CDR3 sequence reads: CASSLTPERGSGNTIYF. The CDR3 nucleotides read TGTGCCAGCAGCTTAACCCCCGAGAGAGGCTCTGGAAACACCATATATTTT.

The V gene is TRBV6-6, the J gene TRBJ1-5; D not certain. The germline CDR1 and CDR2 sequences are MNHNY and SVGAGI (reference sequence). The V gene lost 2 bases and the J gene lost 3 bases, with 14 bases spanning the gap. This CDR3 region has 16 residues. The CDR3 nucleotides read TGTGCCAGCAGTTACGAGAGGAGAGACTCCAATCAGCCCCAGCATTTT. Its protein product is CASSYERRDSNQPQHF.

This clone was seen a handful of times. The genes are TRBV10-2 and TRBJ1-5; D gene unclear. Trimming shortened V by 6 bases and J by 0 bases, and 9 bases separated the two germline ends. Germline-derived CDR1 and CDR2 are WSHSY and SAAADI. The CDR3 consists of 14 residues. The CDR3 DNA reads TGCGCCAGCAGCGGAGCTAATAGCAATCAGCCCCAGCATTTT. This codes for CASSGANSNQPQHF.